This T cell receptor beta chain was retrieved from a study of a mutant IDH1 vaccine in newly diagnosed glioma. Study-level background: With temozolomide cycles, or 4-6 weeks after radiotherapy alone, vaccination was started.

CDR1 is LGHNA, CDR2 YSLEER, per germline. This CDR3 spans 17 amino acids. J gave up 7 bases and V 0 bases, and 13 bases lay outside the gene matches. The time point is: week 11, during vaccination. The vaccine gave 300 ug of a 20-mer mutant IDH1 peptide subcutaneously per dose. The study enrolled donors with new WHO grade 3 or 4 IDH1-mutant, ATRX-lost astrocytomas. Regarding this clone: Its antigen is unknown.

The data were produced by immunoSEQ multiplex PCR, yet TCRdb's version contains in-frame clones alone and is incomplete. The sample holds 55,000 to 65,000 clones, under 90% seen once. This rearrangement joins TRBV4-3 to TRBJ2-7, with TRBD2 matching over 9 bases. This clonotype was obtained from a man in his fifties or sixties with glioma. Here the sequenced sample was PBMCs, taken from a glioma patient whose treatment included an IDH1 peptide vaccine. CDR3 coding DNA: TGCGCCAGCAGCCAAGATGGAAGGGGCGGGGGGGCCTCGGAGCAGTACTTC. Amino acids: CASSQDGRGGGASEQYF.